These 23 T cell receptor beta chains came from one sample sequenced in a study of preoperative IRX-2 immunotherapy in early breast cancer. The assay was immunoSEQ multiplex PCR, and TCRdb's table has in-frame clones only and misses some. The table lists approximately 26,000 clones, around 72% of them singletons. As to treatment: preoperative locoregional IRX-2 cytokine immunotherapy. The material was lymph node tissue, obtained after IRX-2 immunotherapy. These TCRs come from a human donor with breast cancer.

The CDR3 loop reads CASSIGPAVQETQYF. The CDR3 DNA reads as TGTGCCAGTAGTATAGGACCGGCCGTCCAAGAGACCCAGTACTTC. The V call is TRBV19, the J call TRBJ2-5, with D unclear. V gave up 1 base and J gave up 1 base, with 10 bases separating them. CDR3 length: 15 amino acids. From germline, CDR1 is LNHDA and CDR2 SQIVND (reference sequence). Together with reference TRBV19 and TRBJ2-5, the CDR3 gives the full variable domain: DGGITQSPKYLFRKEGQNVTLSCEQNLNHDAMYWYRQDPGQGLRLIYYSQIVNDFQKGDIAEGYSVSREKKESFPLTVTSAQKNPTAFYLCASSIGPAVQETQYFGPGTRLLVL.

The rearrangement joins TRBV7-1 to TRBJ2-1, with 12 bases that match TRBD2. TRBV7-1 is an ORF, with its function uncertain. V lost 7 bases, J lost 6 bases, and 7 bases stayed unmatched. There are 15 residues in the CDR3. The chain's CDR3 is CASILGTSGPNEQFF. CDR3 in DNA: TGTGCCAGCATCCTAGGGACTAGCGGGCCCAATGAGCAGTTCTTC.

The CDR3 region is CASSLTAGNRNQPQHF. In DNA, the CDR3 is TGTGCCAGCAGCTTAACGGCAGGCAACCGCAATCAGCCCCAGCATTTT. The chain is built from TRBV7-3 and TRBJ1-5; D not certain. Germline V lookup: CDR1 SGHTA, CDR2 FQGTGA. The CDR3 runs 16 residues. Trimming pared 0 bases from V and 2 bases from J, leaving 11 bases between.

This chain uses TRBV7-1 with TRBJ2-7; D call uncertain. TRBV7-1 is treated as an ORF (open reading frame) with a function not yet certain. The CDR3 has 14 residues. Trimming took 4 bases from V and 4 from J, leaving 14 bases between them. Here the CDR3 reads CASSFREGPYEQYF. The CDR3 DNA follows: TGTGCCAGCAGCTTCCGTGAAGGACCGTACGAGCAGTACTTC.

The rearrangement joins TRBV11-3 to TRBJ2-1; D call uncertain. The V gene's germline CDR1 is SGHNT and CDR2 YENEEA. The CDR3 is 15 residues long. V dropped 8 bases and J dropped 5 bases, with 19 bases sitting between them. Here the CDR3 reads CASSPRKGSNNEQFF. As DNA, the CDR3 is TGTGCCAGCTCCCCTCGGAAGGGCAGCAACAATGAGCAGTTCTTC.

The chain links TRBV14 to TRBJ2-7; D tentatively fits TRBD1 or TRBD2 (6 bases each). Germline V gene sequence: CDR1 SGHDN, CDR2 FVKESK. Trimming cost V 1 base and J 7 bases, with 14 bases left between them. The CDR3 has 14 residues. The CDR3 DNA sequence: TGTGCCAGCAGCCAAGGAGGGGGGCGTCGGGAGCAGTACTTC. This encodes CASSQGGGRREQYF.

The chain carries TRBV9 and TRBJ1-2; weak D call: TRBD1 (5 bases). V lost 4 bases and J lost 5, with 15 bases in between. The CDR3 spans 14 residues. The germline CDR1 and CDR2 sequences are SGDLS and YYNGEE. The CDR3: CASSSTRGGYGYTF. As DNA, the CDR3 is TGTGCCAGCAGCTCTACTCGCGGGGGGTATGGCTACACCTTC.

This chain links TRBV7-7 with TRBJ2-7; no firm D call. The CDR3 is 15 amino acids. Looked up from germline, CDR1 is SSHAT and CDR2 is FNYEAQ (reference sequence). Between the trimmed V and J ends, which lost 3 bases and 1 base, there was a span of 13 bases. CDR3 coding DNA: TGTGCCAGCAGCTTTCCAGGCGAACGATCCTACGAGCAGTACTTC. Its protein is CASSFPGERSYEQYF.

This clone has a single count. The CDR3 protein is CASSTTGTGLDYGYTF. DNA for the CDR3: TGTGCCAGCAGCACTACCGGGACAGGGCTAGACTATGGCTACACCTTC. V and J are TRBV11-3 and TRBJ1-2; 9 nucleotides agree with TRBD1. Germline V gene lookup returns CDR1 SGHNT and CDR2 YENEEA. The CDR3 contains 16 residues. V gave up 5 bases and J gave up 3 bases; unmatched junction bases: 10.

The chain couples TRBV7-1 to TRBJ2-7; D gene ambiguous. TRBV7-1 is known as an ORF, though its function is uncertain. The CDR3 is 14 amino acids. V lost 4 bases and J lost 7, with 17 bases in between. Here the CDR3 reads CASSLVWSPREQYF. The CDR3 nucleotides are TGTGCCAGCAGCTTAGTATGGTCCCCGCGGGAGCAGTACTTC.

The gene calls are TRBV10-2 and TRBJ2-7; TRBD2 matches 7 bases. Germline loops: CDR1 WSHSY, CDR2 SAAADI. CDR3 length: 13 residues. Unmatched junction bases numbered 2, after V lost 3 bases and J lost 3 bases. In DNA, the CDR3 is TGCGCCAGCAGTGAAGGCGGGAGCTACGAGCAGTACTTC. It translates to CASSEGGSYEQYF.

A single count supports this clone. The CDR3 sequence: CASSLDLRGELFF. CDR3 bases: TGTGCCAGCAGCTTAGATCTGCGCGGGGAGCTGTTTTTT. The chain recombines TRBV7-8 with TRBJ2-2; D not certain. The V gene lost 1 base and the J gene lost 7 bases, with 7 bases spanning the gap. The germline V gene encodes CDR1 SGHVS and CDR2 FQNEAQ. CDR3 size: 13 residues.

J is TRBJ2-7 and V is TRBV7-7, with TRBD1 identical over 9 bases. V was clipped by 8 bases and J by 5 bases; unmatched bases: 10. This CDR3 contains 14 residues. The germline gives CDR1 SSHAT, CDR2 FNYEAQ (reference sequence). The CDR3 reads CASEAGDRVNEQYF. Written as DNA, the CDR3 is TGTGCCAGCGAGGCCGGGGACAGGGTCAACGAGCAGTACTTC.

The chain carries TRBV27 and TRBJ2-3; TRBD2 matches at 7 bases. J lost 8 bases, V lost 4 bases, and 12 bases had no gene match. This CDR3 region has 15 residues. Germline loops: CDR1 MNHEY, CDR2 SMNVEV (reference sequence). The CDR3, as DNA: TGTGCCAGCAGTTATGAAAACCCTGGGAGGGGTACGCAGTATTTT. Amino acid sequence: CASSYENPGRGTQYF.

The rearrangement links TRBV28 to TRBJ2-7, with D tentatively TRBD2 (6 bases). Deletions cut 8 bases from V and 2 bases from J, with 22 bases between. CDR3 length: 16 amino acids. Germline V lookup: CDR1 MDHEN, CDR2 SYDVKM. Here the CDR3 DNA reads TGTGCCAGCTCTCCACCGGGGCCCGCGGGGACCTACGAGCAGTACTTC. Protein product: CASSPPGPAGTYEQYF. Full variable domain (rest looked up from reference TRBV28 and TRBJ2-7): DVKVTQSSRYLVKRTGEKVFLECVQDMDHENMFWYRQDPGLGLRLIYFSYDVKMKEKGDIPEGYSVSREKKERFSLILESASTNQTSMYLCASSPPGPAGTYEQYFGPGTRLTVT.

This clone was seen just once. The chain carries TRBV6-8 and TRBJ1-2; D remains ambiguous. The length of the CDR3 is 14 residues. Trimming took off 0 bases at V and 2 bases at J, with 7 bases between the two ends. In germline, CDR1 is MNHGY, CDR2 SAAAGT. The CDR3: CASSYSGRNYGYTF. The CDR3 region has the DNA TGTGCCAGCAGTTACTCCGGACGGAACTATGGCTACACCTTC.

The chain employs TRBV19 and TRBJ2-1, with 15 bases aligning to TRBD2. The length of the CDR3 is 16 residues. Germline V gives CDR1 LNHDA, CDR2 SQIVND (reference sequence). The ends lost 5 bases at V and 7 bases at J; junction bases unmatched: 6. CDR3 nucleotides: TGTGCCAGTAGTGCCTGGACTAGCGGGAGGGGTAATGAGCAGTTCTTC. Translated: CASSAWTSGRGNEQFF. The entire variable domain, with the rest obtained from reference TRBV19 and TRBJ2-1, is as follows: DGGITQSPKYLFRKEGQNVTLSCEQNLNHDAMYWYRQDPGQGLRLIYYSQIVNDFQKGDIAEGYSVSREKKESFPLTVTSAQKNPTAFYLCASSAWTSGRGNEQFFGPGTRLTVL.

The chain recombines TRBV19 with TRBJ2-5; possibly TRBD2 for D (6 bases). In germline, CDR1 is LNHDA, CDR2 SQIVND (reference sequence). CDR3 length equals 15 residues. V lost 6 bases and J lost 5, with 19 bases in between. DNA for the CDR3: TGTGCCAGTAGCCTACGGGAGTCGAGTATGGAGACCCAGTACTTC. This translates into CASSLRESSMETQYF. Filled out from reference TRBV19 and TRBJ2-5, the complete variable domain reads DGGITQSPKYLFRKEGQNVTLSCEQNLNHDAMYWYRQDPGQGLRLIYYSQIVNDFQKGDIAEGYSVSREKKESFPLTVTSAQKNPTAFYLCASSLRESSMETQYFGPGTRLLVL.

This clone showed up just a few times. This sequence joins TRBV28 and TRBJ1-4; D call uncertain. V lost 2 bases to trimming and J lost 0 bases, with 10 bases between them. CDR3 length: 16 residues. The germline V gene has CDR1 MDHEN and CDR2 SYDVKM. The CDR3 here is CASSLEGGTTNEKLFF. The CDR3 nucleotides read TGTGCCAGCAGTTTAGAGGGCGGCACAACTAATGAAAAACTGTTTTTT.

V usage is TRBV15 and J usage is TRBJ1-1; possible D gene TRBD1, 6 bases. Germline V lookup: CDR1 LNHNV, CDR2 YYDKDF (reference sequence). Trimming pared 0 bases from V and 1 base from J, leaving 9 bases between. The CDR3 spans 15 residues. CDR3 protein: CATSRDRGPNTEAFF. For the CDR3, the DNA is TGTGCCACCAGCAGAGATCGGGGGCCGAACACTGAAGCTTTCTTT.

Of note for this clone: At one end the junction does not follow the germline gene, possibly because of a read error. CDR3 bases: TGTGCCAGCAGCTTAGTCCTAGACCCTAGCCCTAATGAAAAATTGTTTTTT. This codes for CASSLVLDPSPNEKLFF. This rearrangement joins TRBV11-3 to TRBJ1-4; D gene ambiguous. The CDR3 sequence is 17 residues long. Germline loops: CDR1 SGHNT, CDR2 YENEEA.

The gene calls are TRBV19 and TRBJ2-7, with D perhaps matching TRBD1 (5 bases). V shed 4 bases and J shed 0 bases, with 10 bases lying between them. CDR1 and CDR2 (germline): LNHDA, SQIVND (reference sequence). The CDR3 has 14 residues. The CDR3 DNA sequence: TGTGCCAGTAGTACAACAGGAAGCTCCTACGAGCAGTACTTC. Translated, it gives CASSTTGSSYEQYF.

The rearrangement links TRBV23-1 to TRBJ1-2, with TRBD1 matching 9 bases. TRBV23-1 is treated as an ORF (open reading frame) with a function not yet certain. The V segment lost 2 bases and the J segment 3 bases; nucleotides outside the gene matches: 13. The CDR3 covers 18 residues. CDR3 amino acids: CASSQPTRDRASDYGYTF. CDR3 nucleotides: TGCGCCAGCAGTCAACCTACAAGGGACAGGGCGTCGGACTATGGCTACACCTTC.